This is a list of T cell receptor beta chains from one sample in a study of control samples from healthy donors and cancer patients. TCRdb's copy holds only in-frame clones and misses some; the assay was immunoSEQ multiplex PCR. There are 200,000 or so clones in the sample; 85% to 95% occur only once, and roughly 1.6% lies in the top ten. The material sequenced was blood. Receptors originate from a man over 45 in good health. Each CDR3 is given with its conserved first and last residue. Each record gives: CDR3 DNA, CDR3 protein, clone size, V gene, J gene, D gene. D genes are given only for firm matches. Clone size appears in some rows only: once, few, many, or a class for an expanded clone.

CDR3 DNA: TGTGCCAGTCCCCCAGGGGTTGGTAATCAGCCCCAGCATTTT
CDR3 protein: CASPPGVGNQPQHF
clone size: -
V gene: TRBV6-5
J gene: TRBJ1-5
D gene: -

CDR3 DNA: TGTGCCAGTAGTATTGGGCAGGGTAGAGAGACCCAGTACTTC
CDR3 protein: CASSIGQGRETQYF
clone size: -
V gene: TRBV19
J gene: TRBJ2-5
D gene: -

CDR3 DNA: TGTGCCAGCAGCTTAGGACAGGCCCCAGGGGGTCAGCCCCAGCATTTT
CDR3 protein: CASSLGQAPGGQPQHF
clone size: -
V gene: TRBV11-2
J gene: TRBJ1-5
D gene: TRBD1

CDR3 DNA: TGTGCCAGCAGCATCCGACAGGGGAGAAGCGAAAAACTGTTTTTT
CDR3 protein: CASSIRQGRSEKLFF
clone size: -
V gene: TRBV13
J gene: TRBJ1-4
D gene: TRBD1

CDR3 DNA: TGTGCCAGCAGCCGGACCGAGGGGGGGAATTCACCCCTCCACTTT
CDR3 protein: CASSRTEGGNSPLHF
clone size: -
V gene: TRBV3-1/TRBV3-2
J gene: TRBJ1-6
D gene: -

CDR3 DNA: TGTGCCAGCAGTTCAAGGGGCAATCAGCCCCAGCATTTT
CDR3 protein: CASSSRGNQPQHF
clone size: -
V gene: TRBV2
J gene: TRBJ1-5
D gene: -

CDR3 DNA: TGTGCCAGCAGCCAAGGAGGGTACGAGCAGTACTTC
CDR3 protein: CASSQGGYEQYF
clone size: -
V gene: TRBV4-2
J gene: TRBJ2-7
D gene: -

CDR3 DNA: TGCGCCAGCAGTCCTTCCAGCGTCCAAAATGAAAAACTGTTTTTT
CDR3 protein: CASSPSSVQNEKLFF
clone size: -
V gene: TRBV4-1
J gene: TRBJ1-4
D gene: -

CDR3 DNA: TGCGCCAGCAGCCAAGAGGGAAATGAGCAGTTCTTC
CDR3 protein: CASSQEGNEQFF
clone size: -
V gene: TRBV4-1
J gene: TRBJ2-1
D gene: -

CDR3 DNA: TGTGCCAGCAGCTTGGCCAAAACAGGGGGCTACACTGAAACTTTCTTT
CDR3 protein: CASSLAKTGGYTETFF
clone size: -
V gene: TRBV5-4
J gene: TRBJ1-1
D gene: TRBD1

CDR3 DNA: TGTGCCAGCAGCGGTTCAGGACCGAATTCACCCCTCCACTTT
CDR3 protein: CASSGSGPNSPLHF
clone size: once
V gene: TRBV9
J gene: TRBJ1-6
D gene: -

CDR3 DNA: TGTGCCAGTAGTATAGGACTAGCGGGGGCTCAAGAGACCCAGTACTTC
CDR3 protein: CASSIGLAGAQETQYF
clone size: -
V gene: TRBV19
J gene: TRBJ2-5
D gene: TRBD2

CDR3 DNA: TGTGCCAGTAGGAGACAGGGCACAACTTACGAGCAGTACTTC
CDR3 protein: CASRRQGTTYEQYF
clone size: -
V gene: TRBV19
J gene: TRBJ2-7
D gene: TRBD1

CDR3 DNA: TGTGCCAGCAGTCGGGACAGTGACCTTTACGAAGCTTTCTTT
CDR3 protein: CASSRDSDLYEAFF
clone size: -
V gene: TRBV2
J gene: TRBJ1-1
D gene: TRBD1

CDR3 DNA: TGTGCCACCAGTGTTGATAGGACGTACGGGACTAGCGGGGATTCCACAGATACGCAGTATTTT
CDR3 protein: CATSVDRTYGTSGDSTDTQYF
clone size: -
V gene: TRBV24-1
J gene: TRBJ2-3
D gene: TRBD2

CDR3 DNA: TGTGCCAGCAGCCAAGGTTGGCTCAAGGGTGAAGCTTTCTTT
CDR3 protein: CASSQGWLKGEAFF
clone size: -
V gene: TRBV3-1/TRBV3-2
J gene: TRBJ1-1
D gene: -

CDR3 DNA: TGTGCCAGCAGCTTGGCGGCTGGAGAGCAGTTCTTC
CDR3 protein: CASSLAAGEQFF
clone size: -
V gene: TRBV5-4
J gene: TRBJ2-1
D gene: -

CDR3 DNA: TGTGCCAGTAGGGATTCGACAGGGAACACTGAAGCTTTCTTT
CDR3 protein: CASRDSTGNTEAFF
clone size: -
V gene: TRBV19
J gene: TRBJ1-1
D gene: -

CDR3 DNA: TGTGCCAGCAGCCTATCGTTCGGGGCCTATAATTCACCCCTCCACTTT
CDR3 protein: CASSLSFGAYNSPLHF
clone size: -
V gene: TRBV3-1/TRBV3-2
J gene: TRBJ1-6
D gene: -

CDR3 DNA: TGTGCCAGCAGCTCTAGACTAGCCGCGGACCCCAGCTCCTACAATGAGCAGTTCTTC
CDR3 protein: CASSSRLAADPSSYNEQFF
clone size: -
V gene: TRBV11-2
J gene: TRBJ2-1
D gene: TRBD2

CDR3 DNA: TGTGCCAGCAGAACTAGGGACCCTAGAGGTGAGCAGTACTTC
CDR3 protein: CASRTRDPRGEQYF
clone size: -
V gene: TRBV6-5
J gene: TRBJ2-7
D gene: -

CDR3 DNA: TGCAGTGCTAGTTCTGGGGCGAGGACTGAAGCTTTCTTT
CDR3 protein: CSASSGARTEAFF
clone size: -
V gene: TRBV20-1
J gene: TRBJ1-1
D gene: -

CDR3 DNA: TGCGCCAGCAGCTTGGCGAACGGGGGGGTATCAGGCCATGAGCAGTTCTTC
CDR3 protein: CASSLANGGVSGHEQFF
clone size: few
V gene: TRBV5-1
J gene: TRBJ2-1
D gene: TRBD2

CDR3 DNA: TGTGCCAGCAGCCAAGGTATCCTTAGCAATCAGCCCCAGCATTTT
CDR3 protein: CASSQGILSNQPQHF
clone size: -
V gene: TRBV3-1/TRBV3-2
J gene: TRBJ1-5
D gene: -

CDR3 DNA: TGTGCCAGCAGCTTATCGACAGGGGGCGCTTTTGCCTACGAGCAGTACTTC
CDR3 protein: CASSLSTGGAFAYEQYF
clone size: -
V gene: TRBV7-8
J gene: TRBJ2-7
D gene: TRBD1

CDR3 DNA: TGCGCCAGCAGCCCTGTCCCCGGGGGCTCCGGGGAGCTGTTTTTT
CDR3 protein: CASSPVPGGSGELFF
clone size: -
V gene: TRBV4-1
J gene: TRBJ2-2
D gene: -

CDR3 DNA: TGCGCCAGCAGTGAGTCCAGTGCGCAAGAGACCCAGTACTTC
CDR3 protein: CASSESSAQETQYF
clone size: -
V gene: TRBV10-1
J gene: TRBJ2-5
D gene: -

CDR3 DNA: TGCGCCAGCAGCTTGAGCGGGACAGGTAATTCACCCCTCCACTTT
CDR3 protein: CASSLSGTGNSPLHF
clone size: few
V gene: TRBV5-1
J gene: TRBJ1-6
D gene: TRBD1

CDR3 DNA: TGCGCCAGCAGCTTGGTAGGCGATGAGCAGTTCTTC
CDR3 protein: CASSLVGDEQFF
clone size: -
V gene: TRBV5-1
J gene: TRBJ2-1
D gene: -

CDR3 DNA: TGTGCCAGCAGCTTAGAATATTCACCCCTCCACTTT
CDR3 protein: CASSLEYSPLHF
clone size: once
V gene: TRBV11-2
J gene: TRBJ1-6
D gene: -

CDR3 DNA: TGTGCCAGCAGTTCGACAGGGAGCGAAAAACTGTTTTTT
CDR3 protein: CASSSTGSEKLFF
clone size: once
V gene: TRBV6-5
J gene: TRBJ1-4
D gene: TRBD1

CDR3 DNA: TGTGCCACCAGTGATTCCCAGGGGCGCGGGACTGAAGCTTTCTTT
CDR3 protein: CATSDSQGRGTEAFF
clone size: once
V gene: TRBV24-1
J gene: TRBJ1-1
D gene: -

CDR3 DNA: TGCGCCAGCAGCCAAGAGAACAAGTGGGGAACTAATGAAAAACTGTTTTTT
CDR3 protein: CASSQENKWGTNEKLFF
clone size: -
V gene: TRBV4-1
J gene: TRBJ1-4
D gene: -

CDR3 DNA: TGTGCCAGCAGCTCAACCGACCTCGGAGCTTTCTTT
CDR3 protein: CASSSTDLGAFF
clone size: -
V gene: TRBV7-9
J gene: TRBJ1-1
D gene: -

CDR3 DNA: TGTGCCTGGAGTACAGGAGGGAGCACTGAAGCTTTCTTT
CDR3 protein: CAWSTGGSTEAFF
clone size: -
V gene: TRBV30
J gene: TRBJ1-1
D gene: -

CDR3 DNA: TGTGCCAGCAGCTTAGCGCGTGTAGGGAGTACATGGAGGAACACTGAAGCTTTCTTT
CDR3 protein: CASSLARVGSTWRNTEAFF
clone size: -
V gene: TRBV7-9
J gene: TRBJ1-1
D gene: -

CDR3 DNA: TGCGCCAGCAGTCCAGACTCCTACAATGAGCAGTTCTTC
CDR3 protein: CASSPDSYNEQFF
clone size: -
V gene: TRBV10-1
J gene: TRBJ2-1
D gene: -

CDR3 DNA: TGTGCTAGCAGCCCGACTGGGCAGGGCCCAATTAACTATGGCTACACCTTC
CDR3 protein: CASSPTGQGPINYGYTF
clone size: -
V gene: TRBV9
J gene: TRBJ1-2
D gene: -

CDR3 DNA: TGTGCCAGCAGGTCGTCTAGGGGGAACACAGATACGCAGTATTTT
CDR3 protein: CASRSSRGNTDTQYF
clone size: -
V gene: TRBV5-5
J gene: TRBJ2-3
D gene: -

CDR3 DNA: TGTGCCAGCAGCCCTTTTGGTTCAAGCTCCTACAATGAGCAGTTCTTC
CDR3 protein: CASSPFGSSSYNEQFF
clone size: -
V gene: TRBV3-1/TRBV3-2
J gene: TRBJ2-1
D gene: -

CDR3 DNA: TGTGCCAGCAGCTTAAGCGGGCCCGGGGGTCGTACTGAAGCTTTCTTT
CDR3 protein: CASSLSGPGGRTEAFF
clone size: -
V gene: TRBV7-6
J gene: TRBJ1-1
D gene: -

CDR3 DNA: TGTGCCAGTACCCCGGACAGGCTCTACGCTGAAGCTTTCTTT
CDR3 protein: CASTPDRLYAEAFF
clone size: once
V gene: TRBV19
J gene: TRBJ1-1
D gene: TRBD1

CDR3 DNA: TGTGCCAGCAGCTTAGGGCTGGGTGGGCATTGGAATCAGCCCCAGCATTTT
CDR3 protein: CASSLGLGGHWNQPQHF
clone size: -
V gene: TRBV11-3
J gene: TRBJ1-5
D gene: -

CDR3 DNA: TGTGCCAGCAGCCCCTGGGGGGCCCCGCGGGAGAGAGATCCAGATACGCAGTATTTT
CDR3 protein: CASSPWGAPRERDPDTQYF
clone size: -
V gene: TRBV7-9
J gene: TRBJ2-3
D gene: -

CDR3 DNA: TGTGCCAGCAGTTTATTTGTAGCCAGTCCTAGCGGGGTTAGCTCCTACAATGAGCAGTTCTTC
CDR3 protein: CASSLFVASPSGVSSYNEQFF
clone size: -
V gene: TRBV27
J gene: TRBJ2-1
D gene: TRBD2

CDR3 DNA: TGTGCCAGCAGCTTGTGGAGGGGGACGAACACCGGGGAGCTGTTTTTT
CDR3 protein: CASSLWRGTNTGELFF
clone size: -
V gene: TRBV5-8
J gene: TRBJ2-2
D gene: -

CDR3 DNA: TGCGCCAGCAGCCGGACAGGGGACGCAAATCAGCCCCAGCATTTT
CDR3 protein: CASSRTGDANQPQHF
clone size: -
V gene: TRBV5-1
J gene: TRBJ1-5
D gene: TRBD1

CDR3 DNA: TGCGCCAGCAGCCAAAAAACGGTCACGAACACCGGGGAGCTGTTTTTT
CDR3 protein: CASSQKTVTNTGELFF
clone size: -
V gene: TRBV4-3
J gene: TRBJ2-2
D gene: -

CDR3 DNA: TGTGCCAGCAACTCTGGACGGTACACTGAAGCTTTCTTT
CDR3 protein: CASNSGRYTEAFF
clone size: -
V gene: TRBV5-6
J gene: TRBJ1-1
D gene: -

CDR3 DNA: TGTGCCAGCATCCCCCCGGGACAAGGGTCGGGCACTGAAGCTTTCTTT
CDR3 protein: CASIPPGQGSGTEAFF
clone size: -
V gene: TRBV19
J gene: TRBJ1-1
D gene: -

CDR3 DNA: TGTGCCAGCTCACCAGAGGCAGAGCAGTACTTC
CDR3 protein: CASSPEAEQYF
clone size: -
V gene: TRBV18
J gene: TRBJ2-7
D gene: -

CDR3 DNA: TGTGCCAGCTGTACGTTAGGGAACACTGAAGCTTTCTTT
CDR3 protein: CASCTLGNTEAFF
clone size: -
V gene: TRBV28
J gene: TRBJ1-1
D gene: -

CDR3 DNA: TGTGCCAGCAGCCGGGGGCAGGAGGAGAGCTATGGCTACACCTTC
CDR3 protein: CASSRGQEESYGYTF
clone size: -
V gene: TRBV4-2
J gene: TRBJ1-2
D gene: -

CDR3 DNA: TGTGCCTGGAGTGGCAGGGTCGGCTACACCTTC
CDR3 protein: CAWSGRVGYTF
clone size: once
V gene: TRBV30
J gene: TRBJ1-2
D gene: -

CDR3 DNA: TGTGCCAGCAGCTCCCGGACTAGCGGGGGTGAGACCCAGTACTTC
CDR3 protein: CASSSRTSGGETQYF
clone size: -
V gene: TRBV6-5
J gene: TRBJ2-5
D gene: TRBD2

CDR3 DNA: TGTGCCAGCTCACCCCCTAGCGGGGGGACAGATACGCAGTATTTT
CDR3 protein: CASSPPSGGTDTQYF
clone size: -
V gene: TRBV18
J gene: TRBJ2-3
D gene: TRBD2

CDR3 DNA: TGTGCCTGGAGTAAGGGTACCAACTACGAGCAGTACTTC
CDR3 protein: CAWSKGTNYEQYF
clone size: -
V gene: TRBV30
J gene: TRBJ2-7
D gene: -

CDR3 DNA: TGTGCCAGCAGCAAAGGGGGCGCCTACGAGCAGTACTTC
CDR3 protein: CASSKGGAYEQYF
clone size: once
V gene: TRBV7-2
J gene: TRBJ2-7
D gene: TRBD1

CDR3 DNA: TGTGCCAGCAGCTACAGGGGGCTCGAACAGCCCCAGCATTTT
CDR3 protein: CASSYRGLEQPQHF
clone size: few
V gene: TRBV2
J gene: TRBJ1-5
D gene: TRBD1